The clone carrying this T cell receptor beta chain was picked up many times. Antigen unknown. CDR3 length equals 14 residues. CDR1 is SQVTM and CDR2 is ANQGSEA in the germline V gene. TCRdb re-derived calls from the 5' RACE reads in MiXCR, one entry per CDR3 protein. The data contain roughly 250,000 distinct CDR3 sequences, approximately 9% of them singletons. This specimen comes from a study of CD8 T cells in ankylosing spondylitis. Findings and limits, study-wide: Disease-linked clones were reportedly significantly enriched in matched ankylosing spondylitis synovial fluid. Roughly eight highly homologous variants made up a TCR beta motif that seemed to typify ankylosing spondylitis blood.

Material for sequencing was blood, either unsorted or a sorted T cell fraction (not recorded which). This TCR derives from a male donor with ankylosing spondylitis or in good health (not recorded which). V is TRBV29-1 and J is TRBJ2-2; 11 bases line up with TRBD2. This CDR3 reads CAGRGLADTGELFF. CDR3 in DNA: TGCGCGGGACGGGGACTAGCGGACACCGGGGAGCTGTTTTTT.